The 20 T cell receptor beta chains reported below all come from one sample, sequenced in a study of blood T cells in healthy people across ages. A second PCR, run for about 7 to 11 cycles, used a sample-barcoded 5' primer plus a J-beta primer mix. TCRdb fed the 5' RACE reads into MiXCR, producing one record per CDR3 protein. This table has about 650,000 distinct CDR3 sequences, 40% to 65% appearing once. The specimen was blood. The source is an elderly woman in good health.

The V and J genes are TRBV13 and TRBJ1-2; weak D call: TRBD1 (6 bases). Germline lookup yields CDR1 PRHDT and CDR2 FYEKMQ (reference sequence). The V end lost 6 bases, the J end lost 2 bases, and 10 bases lay between the germline ends. The CDR3 spans 13 residues. DNA of the CDR3: TGTGCCAGCAGATTCCAGGGGAACTATGGCTACACCTTC. It encodes CASRFQGNYGYTF.

The chain couples TRBV29-1 to TRBJ1-2; 7 bases match TRBD1. In germline, CDR1 is SQVTM, CDR2 ANQGSEA. This CDR3 is built from 14 residues. V gave up 1 base and J gave up 0 bases; unmatched junction bases: 2. The CDR3 loop reads CSVEGDSANYGYTF. As DNA, the CDR3 is TGCAGCGTTGAAGGGGACAGCGCTAACTATGGCTACACCTTC.

This chain connects TRBV28 to TRBJ2-4; D is perhaps TRBD2 (6 bases). Trimming removed 7 bases from V and 2 bases from J, with 12 bases in between. Germline loops: CDR1 MDHEN, CDR2 SYDVKM. The CDR3 extends over 14 amino acids. CDR3 DNA: TGTGCCAGCACCCAGGGAGGTACCAAAAACATTCAGTACTTC. It encodes CASTQGGTKNIQYF. The full variable domain, in which reference TRBV28 and TRBJ2-4 provide the parts outside the CDR3, is DVKVTQSSRYLVKRTGEKVFLECVQDMDHENMFWYRQDPGLGLRLIYFSYDVKMKEKGDIPEGYSVSREKKERFSLILESASTNQTSMYLCASTQGGTKNIQYFGAGTRLSVL.

This clonotype has only a few counts. The chain has TRBV2 and TRBJ2-3, with 10 bases aligning to TRBD2. From germline, CDR1 is SNHLY and CDR2 FYNNEI. CDR3 length: 19 residues. The ends lost 2 bases at V and 4 bases at J; junction bases unmatched: 15. CDR3 nucleotides: TGTGCCAGCAGTGAACCGGCAGGCGCCAGCGGGAGGGTCGCAGATACGCAGTATTTT. This codes for CASSEPAGASGRVADTQYF.

The sample holds many counts of this clonotype. This chain links TRBV12-3 or TRBV12-4 with TRBJ2-5; D gene ambiguous. The CDR3 is 16 residues long. The V end was cut by 0 bases, the J end by 5 bases, with 16 bases between. This CDR3 is CASSLAVGSRWETQYF. The CDR3 DNA sequence: TGTGCCAGCAGTTTAGCGGTTGGGTCCCGGTGGGAGACCCAGTACTTC.

This clonotype occurred a few times. V gene TRBV7-3 combines with J gene TRBJ2-7; D uncertain. V lost 5 bases, J lost 3 bases, and 11 bases lay in between. Germline V CDR1 and CDR2: SGHTA, FQGTGA. This CDR3 spans 13 amino acids. CDR3: CASSVSPDYEQYF. The CDR3, as DNA: TGTGCCAGCAGCGTAAGTCCTGACTACGAGCAGTACTTC. The entire variable domain, with the rest obtained from reference TRBV7-3 and TRBJ2-7, is as follows: GAGVSQTPSNKVTEKGKYVELRCDPISGHTALYWYRQSLGQGPEFLIYFQGTGAADDSGLPNDRFFAVRPEGSVSTLKIQRTERGDSAVYLCASSVSPDYEQYFGPGTRLTVT.

The chain has TRBV28 and TRBJ2-3; D remains unclear. The length of the CDR3 is 14 residues. Germline CDR1 and CDR2: MDHEN and SYDVKM. Trimming pared 8 bases from V and 4 bases from J, leaving 16 bases between. CDR3 region: CASPQPVGSDTQYF. DNA for the CDR3: TGTGCCAGCCCACAGCCGGTAGGGTCAGATACGCAGTATTTT.

This clonotype was recorded only once. A much larger clone differs from this one at a single base, so this may be a read error. V is TRBV5-1 and J is TRBJ2-3; TRBD1 aligns across 8 bases. There are 14 residues in the CDR3. Trimming removed 4 bases from V and 5 bases from J; junction bases left unmatched: 6. Germline lookup yields CDR1 SGHRS and CDR2 YFSETQ. The CDR3 region is CASSRGQGVDTQYF. For the CDR3, the DNA is TGCGCCAGCAGCCGAGGACAGGGTGTAGATACGCAGTATTTT.

Only a few counts were recorded for this clonotype. The chain employs TRBV13 and TRBJ2-2; 11 bases are a match to TRBD2. V shed 5 bases and J 0 bases; nucleotides not matched to a gene: 8. The CDR3 consists of 18 residues. Germline lookup yields CDR1 PRHDT and CDR2 FYEKMQ (reference sequence). This CDR3 reads CASSPSGRLSANTGELFF. As DNA, the CDR3 is TGTGCCAGCAGCCCTAGCGGGAGGCTTAGCGCGAACACCGGGGAGCTGTTTTTT.

The CDR3 nucleotides read TGTGCCAGCAGTTTCATCTTGGGCACAGATACGCAGTATTTT. Protein: CASSFILGTDTQYF. The chain couples TRBV12-3 or TRBV12-4 to TRBJ2-3; no definite D call. The V and J ends lost 3 bases and 1 base respectively, with 8 bases between them. This CDR3 is built from 14 residues.

Turning to this clonotype: A read error is possible here, since a much larger clone lies one base away. The rearrangement joins TRBV12-3 or TRBV12-4 to TRBJ2-6; perhaps TRBD1 as D (5 bases). The CDR3 totals 12 residues. Trimming left V 5 bases short and J 15 bases short, with 14 bases between. CDR3 in DNA: TGTGCCAGCAGTGTGGACAATCAGACCCTGACTTTC. It translates to CASSVDNQTLTF.

This clonotype was found many times. This chain connects TRBV6-5 to TRBJ1-2, with D tentatively TRBD1 (5 bases). Looked up from germline, CDR1 is MNHEY and CDR2 is SVGAGI. The CDR3 spans 15 residues. V lost 0 bases and J 2 bases, leaving 10 bases between the germline ends. The CDR3 is CASSYSARENYGYTF. The CDR3 coding sequence is TGTGCCAGCAGTTACTCAGCCAGGGAAAACTATGGCTACACCTTC.

The chain has TRBV7-2 and TRBJ2-5, with 8 bases identical to TRBD2. Germline CDR1 SGHTA, CDR2 FQGNSA. Trimming cost V 4 bases and J 5 bases; bases outside gene matches: 6. The CDR3 runs 14 residues. In DNA, the CDR3 is TGTGCCAGCAGCTCGACTAGCGTGGCGGAGACCCAGTACTTC. Protein: CASSSTSVAETQYF.

This clonotype was counted between two and nine times. This sequence joins TRBV7-3 and TRBJ2-5; 9 positions agree with TRBD1. Germline trimming cut 6 bases from V and 4 bases from J; bases unmatched to any gene: 6. The germline V gene has CDR1 SGHTA and CDR2 FQGTGA. The CDR3 covers 14 residues. This CDR3 reads CASSRTGGGETQYF. DNA for the CDR3: TGTGCCAGCAGTAGAACAGGGGGCGGAGAGACCCAGTACTTC.

Remarks on this clonotype: Just one base apart from a much larger clone, this may be a read error. The chain couples TRBV29-1 to TRBJ1-2; 7 bases agree with TRBD1. The CDR3 totals 11 residues. The V and J ends lost 8 bases and 8 bases, in that order; junction bases with no gene match: 8. Germline loops: CDR1 SQVTM, CDR2 ANQGSEA. The CDR3 region is CSMTGIRGYTF. The CDR3 DNA reads as TGCAGCATGACAGGGATCCGCGGCTACACCTTC.

A remark on this clonotype: A junction boundary mismatches the germline segment, possibly from a read error. This CDR3 is CASSERRTSVGTQYF. DNA for the CDR3: TGTGCCAGCAGCGAGAGGCGTACTAGCGTGGGGACCCAGTATTTC. The V call is TRBV12-3 or TRBV12-4, the J call TRBJ2-5; 7 bases are shared with TRBD2. The CDR3 runs to 15 residues.

This clonotype occurred a few times. The chain couples TRBV20-1 to TRBJ2-5; D gene unclear. The germline gives CDR1 DFQATT, CDR2 SNEGSKA (reference sequence). The CDR3 has 11 residues. V dropped 3 bases and J dropped 4 bases, with 6 bases sitting between them. In nucleotides, the CDR3 is TGCAGTGCTAGGATACGAGAGACCCAGTACTTC. It encodes CSARIRETQYF.

The chain carries TRBV5-1 and TRBJ2-7; D remains unclear. With 2 bases removed from V and 6 bases from J, the gap between germline ends came to 12 bases. CDR1 is SGHRS, CDR2 YFSETQ, per germline. There are 13 residues in the CDR3. The CDR3 region has the DNA TGCGCCAGCAGCTTAGGGCTCGTGGTCGAGCAGTACTTC. Its protein is CASSLGLVVEQYF.

The V and J genes are TRBV7-2 and TRBJ2-4, with D possibly matching TRBD2 (6 bases). The J call may be wrong; the DNA end is better matched by TRBJ2-7. The CDR3 consists of 16 residues. The germline V gene has CDR1 SGHTA and CDR2 FQGNSA. CDR3 in amino acids: CASSSKGGVTTYEQYF. The CDR3 DNA reads as TGTGCCAGCAGTTCGAAAGGCGGGGTGACCACCTACGAGCAGTACTTC.

The chain uses TRBV20-1 and TRBJ2-1; 12 nucleotides match TRBD2. This CDR3 spans 16 amino acids. Losses at the gene ends were 6 bases for V and 8 bases for J; bases not matched to a gene: 14. Per the germline V gene, CDR1 is DFQATT and CDR2 is SNEGSKA (reference sequence). The chain's CDR3 is CSARLAGVPFSDEQFF. The DNA of the CDR3 is TGCAGTGCAAGACTAGCGGGGGTCCCTTTTAGTGATGAGCAGTTCTTC.